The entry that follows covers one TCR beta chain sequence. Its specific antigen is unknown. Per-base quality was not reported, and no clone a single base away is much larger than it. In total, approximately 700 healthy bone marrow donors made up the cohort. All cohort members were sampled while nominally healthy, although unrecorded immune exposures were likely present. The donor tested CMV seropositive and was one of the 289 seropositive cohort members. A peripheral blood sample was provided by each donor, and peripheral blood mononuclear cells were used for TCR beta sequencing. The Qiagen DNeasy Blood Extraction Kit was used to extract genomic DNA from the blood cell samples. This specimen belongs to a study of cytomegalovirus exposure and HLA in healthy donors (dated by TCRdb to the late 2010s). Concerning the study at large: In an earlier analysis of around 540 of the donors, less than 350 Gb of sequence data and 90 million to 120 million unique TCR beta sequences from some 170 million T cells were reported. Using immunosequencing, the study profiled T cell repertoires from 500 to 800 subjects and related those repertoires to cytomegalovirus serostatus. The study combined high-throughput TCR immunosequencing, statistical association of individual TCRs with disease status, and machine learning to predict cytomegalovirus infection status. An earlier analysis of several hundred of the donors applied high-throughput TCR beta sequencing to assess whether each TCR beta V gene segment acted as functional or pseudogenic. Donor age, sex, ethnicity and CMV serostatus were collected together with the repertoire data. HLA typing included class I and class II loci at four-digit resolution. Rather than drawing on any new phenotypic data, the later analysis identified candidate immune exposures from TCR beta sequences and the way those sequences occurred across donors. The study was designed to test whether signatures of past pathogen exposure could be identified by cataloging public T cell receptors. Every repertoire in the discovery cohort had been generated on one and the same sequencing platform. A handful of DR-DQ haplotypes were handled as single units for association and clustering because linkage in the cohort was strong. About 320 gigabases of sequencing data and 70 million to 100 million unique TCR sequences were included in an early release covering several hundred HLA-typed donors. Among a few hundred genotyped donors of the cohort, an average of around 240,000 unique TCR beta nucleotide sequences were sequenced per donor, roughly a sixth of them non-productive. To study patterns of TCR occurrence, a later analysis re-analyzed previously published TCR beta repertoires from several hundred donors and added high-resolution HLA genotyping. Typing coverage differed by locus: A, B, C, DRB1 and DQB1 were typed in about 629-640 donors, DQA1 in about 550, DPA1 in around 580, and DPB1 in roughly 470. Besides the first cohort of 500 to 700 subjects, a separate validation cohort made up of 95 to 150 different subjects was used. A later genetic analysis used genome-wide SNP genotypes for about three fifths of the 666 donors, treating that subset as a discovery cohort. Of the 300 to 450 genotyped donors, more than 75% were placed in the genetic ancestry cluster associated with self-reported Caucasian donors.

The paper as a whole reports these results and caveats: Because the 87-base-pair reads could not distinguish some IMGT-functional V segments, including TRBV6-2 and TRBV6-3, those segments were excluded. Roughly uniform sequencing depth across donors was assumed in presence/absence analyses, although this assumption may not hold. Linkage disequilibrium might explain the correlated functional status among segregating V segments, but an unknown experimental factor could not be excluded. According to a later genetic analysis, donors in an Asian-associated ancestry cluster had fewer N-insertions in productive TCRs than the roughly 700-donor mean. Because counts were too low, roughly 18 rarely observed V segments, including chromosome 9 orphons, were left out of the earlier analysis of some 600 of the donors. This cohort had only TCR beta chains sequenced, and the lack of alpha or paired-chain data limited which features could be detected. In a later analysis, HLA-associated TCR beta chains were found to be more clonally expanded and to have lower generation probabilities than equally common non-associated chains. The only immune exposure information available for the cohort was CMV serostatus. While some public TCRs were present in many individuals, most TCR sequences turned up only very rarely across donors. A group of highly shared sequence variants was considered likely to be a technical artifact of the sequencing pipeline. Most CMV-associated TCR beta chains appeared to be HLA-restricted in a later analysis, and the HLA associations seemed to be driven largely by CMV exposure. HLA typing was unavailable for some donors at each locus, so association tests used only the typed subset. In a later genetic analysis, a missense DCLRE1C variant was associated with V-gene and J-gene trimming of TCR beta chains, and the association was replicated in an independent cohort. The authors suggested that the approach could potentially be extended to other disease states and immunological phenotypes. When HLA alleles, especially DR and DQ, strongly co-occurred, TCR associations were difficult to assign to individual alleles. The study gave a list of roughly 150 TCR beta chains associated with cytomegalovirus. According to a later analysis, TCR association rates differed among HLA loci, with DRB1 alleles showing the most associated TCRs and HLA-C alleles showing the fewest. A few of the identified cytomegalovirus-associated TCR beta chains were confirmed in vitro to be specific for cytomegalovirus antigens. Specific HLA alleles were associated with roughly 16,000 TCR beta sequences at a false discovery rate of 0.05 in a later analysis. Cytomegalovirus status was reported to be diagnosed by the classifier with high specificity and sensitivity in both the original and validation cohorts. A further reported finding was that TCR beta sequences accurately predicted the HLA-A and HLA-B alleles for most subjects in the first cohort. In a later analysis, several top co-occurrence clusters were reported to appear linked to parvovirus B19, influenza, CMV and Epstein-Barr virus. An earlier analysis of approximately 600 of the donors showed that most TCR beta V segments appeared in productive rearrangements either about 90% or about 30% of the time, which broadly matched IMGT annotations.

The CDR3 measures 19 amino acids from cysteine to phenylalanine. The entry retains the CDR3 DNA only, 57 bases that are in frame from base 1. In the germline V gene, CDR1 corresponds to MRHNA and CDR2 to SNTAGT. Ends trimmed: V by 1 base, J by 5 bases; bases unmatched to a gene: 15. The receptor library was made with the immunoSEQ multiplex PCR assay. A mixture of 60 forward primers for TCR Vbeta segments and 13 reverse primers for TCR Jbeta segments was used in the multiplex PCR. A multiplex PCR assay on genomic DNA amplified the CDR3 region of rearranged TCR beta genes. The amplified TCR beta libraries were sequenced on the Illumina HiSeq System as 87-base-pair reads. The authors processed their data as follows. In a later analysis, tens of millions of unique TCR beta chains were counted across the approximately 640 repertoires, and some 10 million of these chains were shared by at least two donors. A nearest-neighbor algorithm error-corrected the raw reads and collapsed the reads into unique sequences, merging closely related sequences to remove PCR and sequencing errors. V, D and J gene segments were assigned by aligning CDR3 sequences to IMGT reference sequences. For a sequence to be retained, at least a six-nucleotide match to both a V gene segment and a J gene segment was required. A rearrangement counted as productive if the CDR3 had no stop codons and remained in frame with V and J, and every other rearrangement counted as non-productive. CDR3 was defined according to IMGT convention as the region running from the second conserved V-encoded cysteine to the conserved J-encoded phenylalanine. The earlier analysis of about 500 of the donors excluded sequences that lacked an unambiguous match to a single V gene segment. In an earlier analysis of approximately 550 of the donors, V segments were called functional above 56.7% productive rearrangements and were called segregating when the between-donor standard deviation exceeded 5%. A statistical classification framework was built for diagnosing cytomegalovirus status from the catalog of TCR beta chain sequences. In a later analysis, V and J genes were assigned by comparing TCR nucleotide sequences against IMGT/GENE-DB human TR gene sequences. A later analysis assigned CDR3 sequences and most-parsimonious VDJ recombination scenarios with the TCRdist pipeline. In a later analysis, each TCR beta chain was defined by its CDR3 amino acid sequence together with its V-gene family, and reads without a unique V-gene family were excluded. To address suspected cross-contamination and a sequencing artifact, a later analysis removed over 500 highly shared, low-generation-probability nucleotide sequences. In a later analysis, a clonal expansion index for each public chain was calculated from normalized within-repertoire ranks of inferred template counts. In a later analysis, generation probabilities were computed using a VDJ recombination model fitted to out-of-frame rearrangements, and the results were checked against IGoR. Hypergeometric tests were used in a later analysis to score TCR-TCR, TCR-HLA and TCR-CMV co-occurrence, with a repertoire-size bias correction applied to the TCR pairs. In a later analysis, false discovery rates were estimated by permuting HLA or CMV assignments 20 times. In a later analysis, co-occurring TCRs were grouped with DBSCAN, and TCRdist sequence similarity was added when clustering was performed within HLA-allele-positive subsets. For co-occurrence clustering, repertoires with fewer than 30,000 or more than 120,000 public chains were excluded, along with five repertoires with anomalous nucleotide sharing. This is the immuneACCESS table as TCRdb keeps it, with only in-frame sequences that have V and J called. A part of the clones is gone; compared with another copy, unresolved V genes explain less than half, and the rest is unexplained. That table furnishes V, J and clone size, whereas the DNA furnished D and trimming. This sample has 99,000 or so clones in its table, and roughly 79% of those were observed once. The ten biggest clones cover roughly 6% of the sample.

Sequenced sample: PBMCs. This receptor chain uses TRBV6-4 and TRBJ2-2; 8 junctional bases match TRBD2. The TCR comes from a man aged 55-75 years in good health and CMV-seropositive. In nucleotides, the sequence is TGTGCCAGCAGTGACTTTAATCGTTACAGAGGGACTAGGACCGGGGAGCTGTTTTTT. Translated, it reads CASSDFNRYRGTRTGELFF.